A single sample gave rise to the 28 T cell receptor beta chains below, sequenced in a study of T cell changes during pregnancy in multiple sclerosis. The protocol was immunoSEQ multiplex PCR, while the TCRdb copy is restricted to in-frame clones and leaves out a portion. This sample has about 94,000 clones, with around 94% found just once. This material consisted of peripheral blood, taken in the third trimester of pregnancy. These TCRs come from a female donor with multiple sclerosis, enrolled in a pregnancy study.

This clone occurred once. The J gene is TRBJ1-1, the V gene TRBV28, with a possible D match to TRBD1 (5 bases). The CDR3 runs 14 residues. V dropped 5 bases and J dropped 2 bases, with 12 bases sitting between them. From germline, CDR1 is MDHEN and CDR2 SYDVKM. The CDR3 region has the DNA TGTGCCAGCAGTGGGCAGGGAGGCAACACTGAAGCTTTCTTT. This sequence encodes CASSGQGGNTEAFF.

The rearrangement uses TRBV7-2 and TRBJ2-5, with no clear D. The CDR3 extends over 13 amino acids. Germline assignment: CDR1 SGHTA and CDR2 FQGNSA. V was shortened by 8 bases and J by 0 bases, with 10 bases between the two germline ends. The CDR3, as DNA: TGTGCCAGCGCACAGCAGTACCAAGAGACCCAGTACTTC. Protein sequence: CASAQQYQETQYF.

The genes are TRBV6-1 and TRBJ1-4, with D perhaps TRBD1 (6 bases). Per the germline V gene, CDR1 is MNHNS and CDR2 is SASEGT. The CDR3 contains 14 residues. Trimming left V 6 bases short and J 4 bases short, with 12 bases between. The chain's CDR3 is CASSSGGGNEKLFF. CDR3 sequence (DNA): TGTGCCAGCAGCTCGGGAGGGGGTAATGAAAAACTGTTTTTT.

In DNA form, the CDR3 reads TGTGCCAGCAGCGCAGGCTCTAGCAATCAGCCCCAGCATTTT. Protein: CASSAGSSNQPQHF. The rearrangement uses TRBV6-5 and TRBJ1-5; D is ambiguous. This CDR3 contains 14 residues. CDR1 and CDR2 from the germline V gene are MNHEY and SVGAGI. Trimming stripped 6 bases from V and 0 bases from J, with 9 bases between.

The chain combines TRBV5-8 with TRBJ2-3; 8 bases are a match to TRBD2. From germline, CDR1 is SGHTS and CDR2 YDEGEE. V trimming: 4 bases; J trimming: 4 bases; junction bases outside the gene matches: 8. The CDR3 is made up of 15 amino acids. CDR3 protein: CASSRGGVAADTQYF. DNA for the CDR3: TGTGCCAGCAGCCGGGGGGGAGTGGCGGCAGATACGCAGTATTTT. Full variable domain (remainder filled in from reference TRBV5-8 and TRBJ2-3): EAGVTQSPTHLIKTRGQQATLRCSPISGHTSVYWYQQALGLGLQFLLWYDEGEERNRGNFPPRFSGRQFPNYSSELNVNALELEDSALYLCASSRGGVAADTQYFGPGTRLTVL.

CDR3 sequence (DNA): TGTGCCAGCAGCTCCACCGACATGTCTGGAAACACCATATATTTT. It yields the protein CASSSTDMSGNTIYF. The rearrangement joins TRBV7-6 to TRBJ1-3; D unresolved. There are 15 residues in the CDR3. Looked up from germline, CDR1 is SGHVS and CDR2 is FNYEAQ. Trimming pared 4 bases from V and 1 base from J, leaving 11 bases between.

V and J are TRBV5-1 and TRBJ2-5, with D perhaps TRBD2 (6 bases). CDR1 is SGHRS, CDR2 YFSETQ, per germline. V was clipped by 4 bases and J by 0 bases, with 7 bases between them. The length of the CDR3 is 13 residues. The CDR3 sequence is CASSRDYQETQYF. As DNA, the CDR3 is TGCGCCAGCAGCCGGGACTACCAAGAGACCCAGTACTTC.

This chain uses TRBV6-5 with TRBJ2-6; the match to TRBD2 covers 8 bases. Germline values: CDR1 MNHEY, CDR2 SVGAGI. CDR3 length: 15 residues. V lost 6 bases and J lost 2; bases outside the gene matches: 3. CDR3 in amino acids: CASSHGGAGANVLTF. CDR3 sequence (DNA): TGTGCCAGCAGCCACGGGGGGGCTGGGGCCAACGTCCTGACTTTC.

This clone showed up just a few times. The rearrangement links TRBV30 to TRBJ1-3; D unclear. Germline CDR1 GTSNPN, CDR2 SVGIG (reference sequence). This CDR3 has 14 residues. V lost 4 bases to trimming and J lost 0 bases, with 10 bases between them. The CDR3 coding sequence is TGTGCCTGGAACTCAGGCAACTCTGGAAACACCATATATTTT. Translation gives CAWNSGNSGNTIYF. Looking up the rest from reference TRBV30 and TRBJ1-3 gives the full variable domain: SQTIHQWPATLVQPVGSPLSLECTVEGTSNPNLYWYRQAAGRGLQLLFYSVGIGQISSEVPQNLSASRPQDRQFILSSKKLLLSDSGFYLCAWNSGNSGNTIYFGEGSWLTVV.

The CDR3 sequence is CASSLRGGDTEAFF. CDR3 coding DNA: TGTGCCAGCAGCTTAAGAGGGGGGGACACTGAAGCTTTCTTT. The chain couples TRBV7-3 to TRBJ1-1; tentatively, D is TRBD1 (6 bases). Between the trimmed V and J ends, which lost 1 base and 3 bases, there was a span of 9 bases. CDR1 and CDR2 (germline): SGHTA, FQGTGA. The CDR3 totals 14 residues.

The CDR3 sequence: CASSLAAAGAAPDTQYF. CDR3 nucleotides: TGTGCCAGCAGCTTAGCGGCAGCGGGAGCAGCCCCAGATACGCAGTATTTT. The rearrangement links TRBV7-6 to TRBJ2-3, with TRBD2 identical over 8 bases. From germline, CDR1 is SGHVS and CDR2 FNYEAQ. The junction had 9 bases not matched to a gene; V was cut back by 0 bases and J by 4 bases. This CDR3 is built from 17 residues.

The chain combines TRBV5-4 with TRBJ1-4; D is ambiguous. The CDR3 has 13 residues. V was clipped by 2 bases and J by 8 bases, with 10 bases between them. Germline CDR1 reads SGHNT; CDR2 reads YYREEE (reference sequence). The CDR3 loop reads CASSLLVGEKLFF. The CDR3 DNA follows: TGTGCCAGCAGCTTACTTGTCGGGGAAAAACTGTTTTTT.

CDR3 nucleotides: TGTGCCAGCAGCTTGGCCGAGGAGAGGCACGAGCAGTACTTC. This gives the protein CASSLAEERHEQYF. The chain links TRBV5-4 to TRBJ2-7; D remains unclear. This CDR3 spans 14 amino acids. Germline values: CDR1 SGHNT, CDR2 YYREEE (reference sequence). V dropped 0 bases and J dropped 5 bases, with 12 bases sitting between them.

The chain combines TRBV5-1 with TRBJ2-7; tentatively, D is TRBD2 (6 bases). Germline assignment: CDR1 SGHRS and CDR2 YFSETQ. V was trimmed by 6 bases and J by 4 bases, leaving 20 bases between them. CDR3 length equals 15 residues. CDR3 sequence reads: CASNPSDGSPYEQYF. Written as DNA, the CDR3 is TGCGCCAGCAACCCTTCCGACGGGAGTCCTTACGAGCAGTACTTC.

V gene TRBV2 combines with J gene TRBJ1-2; TRBD1 aligns across 8 bases. The CDR3 sequence is 13 residues long. CDR1 SNHLY and CDR2 FYNNEI come from the germline V gene. V lost 10 bases to trimming and J lost 6 bases; unmatched junction nucleotides: 10. As DNA, the CDR3 is TGTGCCACAGAGCGGGACAGGAACCATGGCTACACCTTC. It is translated as CATERDRNHGYTF.

This rearrangement joins TRBV6-5 to TRBJ2-1; 10 bases fit TRBD2. CDR1 MNHEY and CDR2 SVGAGI come from the germline V gene. This CDR3 has 14 residues. Trimming took 6 bases from V and 8 from J; bases not matched to a gene: 7. The CDR3 nucleotides read TGTGCCAGCAGAGGGCTAGCGGGAGTGTATGAGCAGTTCTTC. It encodes CASRGLAGVYEQFF.

This clone was observed once. This sequence joins TRBV19 and TRBJ1-5, with 8 nucleotides matching TRBD1. The J segment lost 9 bases and the V segment lost 7 bases, leaving 23 bases of the junction unmatched. There are 18 residues in the CDR3. CDR1 is LNHDA and CDR2 is SQIVND in the germline V gene (reference sequence). This CDR3 reads CASTSRGQGSFNSMPQHF. The CDR3 DNA sequence: TGTGCCAGTACCTCTCGCGGACAGGGATCGTTTAATTCCATGCCCCAGCATTTT.

The count of this clone is one. The chain combines TRBV7-2 with TRBJ2-5; D possibly corresponds to TRBD2 (6 bases). The germline CDR1 and CDR2 sequences are SGHTA and FQGNSA. There are 16 residues in the CDR3. The V end lost 1 base, the J end lost 1 base, and 13 bases lay between the germline ends. CDR3: CASSLEGLGIQETQYF. For the CDR3, the DNA is TGTGCCAGCAGCTTAGAGGGACTGGGAATCCAAGAGACCCAGTACTTC.

The rearrangement joins TRBV7-3 to TRBJ1-3; D possibly corresponds to TRBD1 (6 bases). Germline V lookup: CDR1 SGHTA, CDR2 FQGTGA. The CDR3 contains 15 residues. V lost 5 bases to trimming and J lost 4 bases, with 15 bases between them. CDR3 region: CASSQAGTTGNTIYF. The CDR3 bases are TGTGCCAGCAGCCAGGCCGGGACAACCGGAAACACCATATATTTT.

This chain uses TRBV30 with TRBJ1-1, with 8 bases fitting TRBD1. CDR1 and CDR2 (germline): GTSNPN, SVGIG (reference sequence). The ends lost 0 bases at V and 4 bases at J; junction bases unmatched: 16. The CDR3 totals 18 residues. CDR3 sequence (DNA): TGTGCCTGGAGTGTACCCTTTAGGTTAAGGACAGGGACCACTGAAGCTTTCTTT. It yields the protein CAWSVPFRLRTGTTEAFF.

This clone was seen once. This chain joins TRBV29-1 and TRBJ2-7; D perhaps matches TRBD2 (5 bases). Germline V gene data show CDR1 as SQVTM and CDR2 as ANQGSEA. Trimming stripped 3 bases from V and 2 bases from J, with 8 bases between. The length of the CDR3 is 12 residues. The DNA for the CDR3 is TGCAGCGTTGAGACGGGGACCTACGAGCAGTACTTC. This sequence encodes CSVETGTYEQYF.

The rearrangement links TRBV5-6 to TRBJ1-2; 7 bases fit TRBD1. Germline-derived CDR1 and CDR2 are SGHDT and YYEEEE. The ends lost 4 bases at V and 4 bases at J; junction bases unmatched: 4. This CDR3 is built from 13 residues. CDR3 amino acids: CASSPTGIYGYTF. The CDR3 nucleotides read TGTGCCAGCAGCCCGACAGGGATCTATGGCTACACCTTC.

The V gene is TRBV5-4, the J gene TRBJ2-1; TRBD2 matches at 9 bases. Trimming cost V 4 bases and J 0 bases; bases outside gene matches: 5. Germline values: CDR1 SGHNT, CDR2 YYREEE (reference sequence). The CDR3 totals 16 residues. CDR3 protein: CASSIRTSVSYNEQFF. The CDR3 bases are TGTGCCAGCAGCATACGGACTAGCGTCTCCTACAATGAGCAGTTCTTC.

This chain links TRBV10-2 with TRBJ2-7, with TRBD2 as a possible D gene (6 bases). This CDR3 comprises 13 residues. Deletions cut 0 bases from V and 6 bases from J, with 9 bases between. From germline, CDR1 is WSHSY and CDR2 SAAADI. In DNA, the CDR3 is TGCGCCAGCAGTGAGTCTCGGGGGAGCGAGCAGTACTTC. Translating it yields CASSESRGSEQYF.

The chain couples TRBV18 to TRBJ1-1, with TRBD1 as a possible D gene (5 bases). The germline V gene has CDR1 KGHSH and CDR2 LQKENI. This CDR3 has 15 amino acids. V lost 5 bases, J lost 0 bases, and 13 bases lay in between. CDR3: CASSTRTQMNTEAFF. The CDR3 DNA reads TGTGCCAGCTCAACCAGGACACAGATGAACACTGAAGCTTTCTTT.

J is TRBJ2-1 and V is TRBV6-5; 7 nucleotides agree with TRBD2. V gave up 0 bases and J gave up 0 bases; unmatched junction bases: 2. This CDR3 spans 16 amino acids. Germline V CDR1 and CDR2: MNHEY, SVGAGI. CDR3: CASSYSRGSSYNEQFF. CDR3 in DNA: TGTGCCAGCAGTTACTCTCGCGGGAGCTCCTACAATGAGCAGTTCTTC.

The V gene is TRBV9, the J gene TRBJ2-5, with D perhaps TRBD1 (5 bases). The V end was cut by 3 bases, the J end by 4 bases, with 16 bases between. Germline loops: CDR1 SGDLS, CDR2 YYNGEE. This CDR3 contains 15 residues. CDR3 bases: TGTGCCAGCAGCGCTGGAGCGAGAAGGGGAGAGACCCAGTACTTC. Translating it yields CASSAGARRGETQYF. Using reference TRBV9 and TRBJ2-5 for the parts outside the CDR3, the full variable domain is DSGVTQTPKHLITATGQRVTLRCSPRSGDLSVYWYQQSLDQGLQFLIQYYNGEERAKGNILERFSAQQFPDLHSELNLSSLELGDSALYFCASSAGARRGETQYFGPGTRLLVL.

CDR3 coding DNA: TGCGCCAGCAGCTATCGGACAGGGGGGATGCGAGAGACCCAGTACTTC. This translates into CASSYRTGGMRETQYF. The chain employs TRBV4-1 and TRBJ2-5; 10 bases map to TRBD1. The CDR3 is 16 amino acids. The V segment lost 5 bases and the J segment 4 bases; nucleotides outside the gene matches: 10. Germline assignment: CDR1 MGHRA and CDR2 YSYEKL.